One sample yielded the 8 T cell receptor beta chains listed below, sequenced in a study of blood T cell repertoires in COVID-19. Only in-frame clones appear in the TCRdb table, and some are missing; sequencing was by immunoSEQ multiplex PCR. This table has tens of thousands of clones, roughly 96% appearing once. Sequenced: peripheral blood. Receptors were obtained from a human donor with active COVID-19. The donor label of this sample is uncertain.

The V call is TRBV18, the J call TRBJ1-4; D ambiguous. V lost 5 bases and J 5 bases, leaving 6 bases between the germline ends. Per germline, CDR1 KGHSH and CDR2 LQKENI. The CDR3 has 12 residues. CDR3 DNA: TGTGCCAGCTCATCGGGGAATGAAAAACTGTTTTTT. It specifies CASSSGNEKLFF.

This clone was found once. The chain recombines TRBV7-2 with TRBJ1-5; no clear D gene. Germline V gene data show CDR1 as SGHTA and CDR2 as FQGNSA. This CDR3 spans 14 amino acids. V dropped 1 base and J dropped 7 bases, with 11 bases sitting between them. CDR3 residues: CASSLVAGNQPQHF. CDR3 sequence (DNA): TGTGCCAGCAGCTTAGTTGCCGGTAACCAGCCCCAGCATTTT.

The chain employs TRBV6-2 or TRBV6-3 and TRBJ2-7, with D possibly TRBD2 on 5 matching bases. The CDR3 loop spans 16 amino acids. The germline V gene has CDR1 MNHEY and CDR2 SVGEGT. V lost 4 bases to trimming and J lost 2 bases, with 18 bases between them. The CDR3 DNA reads as TGTGCCAGCAGTTCCCTTTCCGGGGTTAGGCCCTACGAGCAGTACTTC. It translates to CASSSLSGVRPYEQYF.

This chain links TRBV19 with TRBJ1-1, with TRBD1 as a possible D gene (5 bases). V was clipped by 2 bases and J by 7 bases, with 14 bases between them. The germline V gene encodes CDR1 LNHDA and CDR2 SQIVND (reference sequence). The CDR3 has 14 amino acids. This CDR3 reads CASSIQGGPLEAFF. The CDR3 DNA is TGTGCCAGTAGTATACAGGGCGGCCCCCTTGAAGCTTTCTTT.

J is TRBJ2-3 and V is TRBV4-3; D gene ambiguous. The CDR3 sequence is 13 residues long. V was shortened by 0 bases and J by 7 bases, with 8 bases between the two germline ends. Germline values: CDR1 LGHNA, CDR2 YSLEER. CDR3 in amino acids: CASSQEAEHTQYF. DNA for the CDR3: TGCGCCAGCAGCCAAGAAGCCGAGCATACGCAGTATTTT.

The rearrangement links TRBV27 to TRBJ1-1; 7 positions agree with TRBD1. The CDR3 runs 14 residues. With V trimmed by 4 bases and J by 10 bases, 12 bases remained unmatched. Germline V lookup: CDR1 MNHEY, CDR2 SMNVEV (reference sequence). The CDR3 bases are TGTGCCAGCAGTTCTCAGACAGGGCAATTAGGAGCTTTCTTT. It translates to CASSSQTGQLGAFF.

The chain links TRBV7-2 to TRBJ2-7; TRBD2 matches 12 bases. V dropped 6 bases and J dropped 4; count of bases not matched to a gene: 7. The CDR3 consists of 15 residues. Germline CDR1 is SGHTA and CDR2 is FQGNSA. The CDR3 DNA sequence: TGTGCCAGCAGTTCGCTAGCGGGAGGGCAGTACGAGCAGTACTTC. Amino acids: CASSSLAGGQYEQYF.

In this sample, this clone turned up once. This chain links TRBV24-1 with TRBJ2-5, with D unclear. CDR3 size: 14 residues. Germline-derived CDR1 and CDR2 are KGHDR and SFDVKD. The germline V and J ends were trimmed by 2 bases and 2 bases, with 8 bases remaining between them. The DNA for the CDR3 is TGTGCCACCAGTGATTGGTACAATCAAGAGACCCAGTACTTC. Its translation is CATSDWYNQETQYF.